A single T cell receptor (beta chain) is shown here with its context. The antigen remains unidentified. The data derive from a study of OX40 agonist ivuxolimab in advanced cancers. Study-wide results and caveats: Clonal expansion from baseline to week 6 occurred in both CD4+ and CD8+ T cells.

Per germline, CDR1 SGHTA and CDR2 FQGNSA. V lost 1 base and J 5 bases, leaving 11 bases between the germline ends. CDR3 length equals 14 residues. Produced via immunoSEQ multiplex PCR; TCRdb's table is partial and in-frame only. The sample records some 50,000 clones, over 75% being singletons. No patient had autoimmune disease or received systemic immunosuppression. The chain combines TRBV7-2 with TRBJ2-5, with D possibly being TRBD2 (6 bases). The TCR sequence derives from an adult with an advanced solid tumor such as melanoma, head and neck, liver or kidney cancer. Sequences were derived from CD4+ or CD8+ T cells sorted from blood, sampled in a trial of the OX40 agonist ivuxolimab. The CDR3 is CASSLVGGGETQYF. The CDR3 DNA reads TGTGCCAGCAGCTTAGTGGGGGGTGGGGAGACCCAGTACTTC.